This T cell receptor beta chain was captured in a study of control samples from healthy donors and cancer patients. Clones were sequenced by immunoSEQ multiplex PCR, and TCRdb holds only the in-frame ones, with some missing. The sample carries 90,000 to 100,000 clones, about four fifths recorded once. J was trimmed by 7 bases and V by 3 bases; bases with no gene match: 8. Germline CDR1 is KGHSH and CDR2 is LQKENI. The CDR3 has 15 amino acids. This chain joins TRBV18 and TRBJ1-4, with 7 bases identical to TRBD1. The TCR was taken from a woman in her twenties or thirties in good health. The sequenced sample consisted of blood. The CDR3 DNA reads TGTGCCAGCTCACCCCGACCGGGACAGAGTGAAAAACTGTTTTTT. Translating it yields CASSPRPGQSEKLFF.